The 22 T cell receptor beta chains presented below share a single source sample, sequenced in a study of blood T cell repertoires in COVID-19 (dated by TCRdb to about 2020). The library was made by the immunoSEQ multiplex PCR assay. Not all clones reach the TCRdb copy of this immuneACCESS table, which keeps in-frame sequences only. Checked studies attribute under half of the gap to unresolved V genes and leave the rest unexplained. This sample gives over 150,000 clones in total; 75% to 90% of them show up just once. The top ten constitute roughly 9.1% of the sample. The sample comprised peripheral blood. The receptors come from a woman aged 80 or over with active or convalescent COVID-19.

This clone occurred once. This rearrangement joins TRBV6-5 to TRBJ1-4; possible D gene TRBD1, 5 bases. The V end lost 6 bases, the J end lost 6 bases, and 11 bases lay between the germline ends. Germline values: CDR1 MNHEY, CDR2 SVGAGI. The CDR3 runs to 13 residues. CDR3 in amino acids: CASRRQSYEKLFF. The CDR3 DNA reads as TGTGCCAGCAGGAGACAGTCGTATGAAAAACTGTTTTTT.

V gene TRBV7-3 combines with J gene TRBJ1-5; D ambiguous. Germline V gives CDR1 SGHTA, CDR2 FQGTGA. The CDR3 covers 13 residues. Trimming removed 3 bases at V and 0 bases at J, with 3 bases between. The CDR3 sequence: CASSFNSNQPQHF. For the CDR3, the DNA is TGTGCCAGCAGCTTCAATAGCAATCAGCCCCAGCATTTT.

The chain carries TRBV9 and TRBJ1-1; D unresolved. The V gene lost 3 bases and the J gene lost 6 bases, with 15 bases spanning the gap. Germline loops: CDR1 SGDLS, CDR2 YYNGEE. This CDR3 comprises 14 residues. CDR3 in DNA: TGTGCCAGCAGCGCTCTAGGCGGATTGGCTGAAGCTTTCTTT. Encoded protein: CASSALGGLAEAFF. The variable domain in full, with the rest retrieved from reference TRBV9 and TRBJ1-1, is DSGVTQTPKHLITATGQRVTLRCSPRSGDLSVYWYQQSLDQGLQFLIQYYNGEERAKGNILERFSAQQFPDLHSELNLSSLELGDSALYFCASSALGGLAEAFFGQGTRLTVV.

This clone was picked up one time. This chain links TRBV3-1 (or the pseudogene TRBV3-2) with TRBJ1-5; D is undetermined. V was cut by 0 bases and J by 5 bases, with 5 bases left in between. Germline V lookup: CDR1 LGHDT, CDR2 YNNKEL (reference sequence). The CDR3 extends over 13 amino acids. The CDR3 reads CASSQDRDQPQHF. CDR3 DNA sequence: TGTGCCAGCAGCCAAGACCGGGATCAGCCCCAGCATTTT.

The chain carries TRBV18 and TRBJ2-1; D is perhaps TRBD2 (6 bases). V lost 3 bases and J lost 5, with 11 bases in between. CDR3 length equals 14 residues. Germline V gives CDR1 KGHSH, CDR2 LQKENI. For the CDR3, the DNA is TGTGCCAGCTCACCGTTTGGAGGGAACAATGAGCAGTTCTTC. Protein: CASSPFGGNNEQFF. Filled out from reference TRBV18 and TRBJ2-1, the complete variable domain reads NAGVMQNPRHLVRRRGQEARLRCSPMKGHSHVYWYRQLPEEGLKFMVYLQKENIIDESGMPKERFSAEFPKEGPSILRIQQVVRGDSAAYFCASSPFGGNNEQFFGPGTRLTVL.

Notes on this clone: In the same sample, other DNA sequences code for this CDR3. The gene calls are TRBV7-2 and TRBJ1-3; 9 nucleotides agree with TRBD1. There are 14 residues in the CDR3. Germline V CDR1 and CDR2: SGHTA, FQGNSA. With 5 bases clipped from V and 7 bases from J, the junction kept 6 bases outside the gene matches. Written as DNA, the CDR3 is TGTGCCAGCAGCCCGGGACAGGGACGGAACACCATATATTTT. As protein: CASSPGQGRNTIYF.

This rearrangement joins TRBV4-3 to TRBJ2-3, with D perhaps matching TRBD1 (6 bases). Germline CDR1 reads LGHNA; CDR2 reads YSLEER. There are 15 residues in the CDR3. V was clipped by 2 bases and J by 4 bases, with 13 bases between them. The CDR3 nucleotides read TGCGCCAGCAGCCAAAGTGGGGGCCTGGCAGATACGCAGTATTTT. Protein: CASSQSGGLADTQYF.

Written as DNA, the CDR3 is TGTGCCAGCAGCTTAATGGGACAGGGGCCGCGGAGCTCCTACAATGAGCAGTTCTTC. Amino acid sequence: CASSLMGQGPRSSYNEQFF. V is TRBV7-8 and J is TRBJ2-1; the match to TRBD1 covers 10 bases. The CDR3 extends over 19 amino acids. The V gene's germline CDR1 is SGHVS and CDR2 FQNEAQ. Trimming removed 2 bases from V and 0 bases from J; junction bases left unmatched: 10. The full variable domain, rest sourced from reference TRBV7-8 and TRBJ2-1, is GAGVSQSPRYKVAKRGQDVALRCDPISGHVSLFWYQQALGQGPEFLTYFQNEAQLDKSGLPSDRFFAERPEGSVSTLKIQRTQQEDSAVYLCASSLMGQGPRSSYNEQFFGPGTRLTVL.

V is TRBV18 and J is TRBJ1-1; 8 positions match TRBD1. The germline CDR1 and CDR2 sequences are KGHSH and LQKENI. The length of the CDR3 is 17 residues. V lost 1 base and J lost 0; bases outside the gene matches: 7. CDR3 region: CASSPRQGRNMNTEAFF. The CDR3 DNA sequence: TGTGCCAGCTCACCACGACAGGGGCGAAACATGAACACTGAAGCTTTCTTT.

This clone is a singleton in its sample. DNA for the CDR3: TGTGCCAGCAGCGGACTATCCAGGGGGGTGACCGGGGAGCTGTTTTTT. Translated, it gives CASSGLSRGVTGELFF. The genes are TRBV6-2 or TRBV6-3 and TRBJ2-2, with D maybe TRBD1 (7 bases). V was clipped by 6 bases and J by 5 bases, with 19 bases between them. The CDR3 has 16 amino acids. Germline assignment: CDR1 MNHEY and CDR2 SVGEGT.

The V call is TRBV11-2, the J call TRBJ1-5; unclear D gene. Germline CDR1 is SGHAT and CDR2 is FQNNGV. This CDR3 region has 14 residues. The V end was cut by 7 bases, the J end by 9 bases, with 19 bases between. CDR3 bases: TGTGCCAGCATCTCCCGGGGAAACTGTGCGCCCCAGCATTTT. This encodes CASISRGNCAPQHF.

The chain uses TRBV19 and TRBJ2-5; 8 bases align to TRBD1. Germline CDR1 LNHDA, CDR2 SQIVND (reference sequence). Losses at the gene ends were 5 bases for V and 2 bases for J; bases not matched to a gene: 7. The CDR3 totals 15 residues. CDR3 in DNA: TGTGCCAGTAGTGCACAGGACAGGGCTCAAGAGACCCAGTACTTC. Amino acids: CASSAQDRAQETQYF.

The rearrangement joins TRBV5-4 to TRBJ1-2; TRBD1 agrees at 8 bases. Germline trimming cut 6 bases from V and 6 bases from J; bases unmatched to any gene: 10. CDR1 is SGHNT, CDR2 YYREEE, per germline (reference sequence). The CDR3 is 14 residues long. CDR3 residues: CASTLGQGGNGYTF. Written as DNA, the CDR3 is TGTGCCAGCACCCTCGGACAGGGAGGGAATGGCTACACCTTC.

J is TRBJ1-1 and V is TRBV19; 9 nucleotides agree with TRBD1. CDR3 length: 17 residues. Trimming took 4 bases from V and 1 from J; bases not matched to a gene: 10. CDR1 LNHDA and CDR2 SQIVND come from the germline V gene (reference sequence). CDR3 coding DNA: TGTGCCAGTAGTAGGACCCCGACAGGGGGGCCGAACACTGAAGCTTTCTTT. Protein sequence: CASSRTPTGGPNTEAFF.

The chain links TRBV27 to TRBJ1-2; a possible D gene is TRBD1 (6 bases). V was trimmed by 5 bases and J by 3 bases, leaving 13 bases between them. Germline CDR1 and CDR2: MNHEY and SMNVEV (reference sequence). This CDR3 is 14 amino acids long. This CDR3 is CASSPQTGHYGYTF. The CDR3 bases are TGTGCCAGCAGTCCACAGACAGGTCACTATGGCTACACCTTC.

V and J are TRBV6-5 and TRBJ2-1, with D tentatively TRBD2 (5 bases). The CDR3 totals 13 residues. V lost 7 bases, J lost 9 bases, and 16 bases lay in between. Germline V gives CDR1 MNHEY, CDR2 SVGAGI. The CDR3 here is CASTSSRDFEQFF. In nucleotides, the CDR3 is TGTGCCAGCACTTCGAGTCGGGATTTTGAGCAGTTCTTC.

The DNA for the CDR3 is TGTGCCAGCAGCTTAGCGATGGCGGGGGCTAGCACAGATACGCAGTATTTT. Its translation: CASSLAMAGASTDTQYF. This chain uses TRBV7-2 with TRBJ2-3; a weak D match, TRBD2 (7 bases). Germline loops: CDR1 SGHTA, CDR2 FQGNSA. V was trimmed by 0 bases and J by 0 bases, leaving 13 bases between them. The CDR3 has 17 amino acids.

The rearrangement links TRBV7-8 to TRBJ1-3; D is unclear. This CDR3 region has 17 residues. Between the trimmed V and J ends, which lost 1 base and 0 bases, there was a span of 13 bases. The germline V gene encodes CDR1 SGHVS and CDR2 FQNEAQ. As DNA, the CDR3 is TGTGCCAGCAGCTTAGGTTCCCAGACTTTCTCTGGAAACACCATATATTTT. Residues: CASSLGSQTFSGNTIYF.

The rearrangement joins TRBV7-2 to TRBJ1-1; the D is unclear. The CDR3 spans 10 residues. The V and J ends lost 3 bases and 8 bases respectively, with 4 bases between them. Per germline, CDR1 SGHTA and CDR2 FQGNSA. The CDR3 nucleotides read TGTGCCAGCAGCTTTACAGAAGCTTTCTTT. It codes for CASSFTEAFF.

The chain couples TRBV18 to TRBJ2-1; 7 positions match TRBD1. CDR1 is KGHSH, CDR2 LQKENI, per germline. With V trimmed by 6 bases and J by 4 bases, 9 bases remained unmatched. The CDR3 totals 15 residues. The CDR3 nucleotides read TGTGCCAGCTCTCCCGGGACAGAAAGATACAATGAGCAGTTCTTC. It translates to CASSPGTERYNEQFF.

The rearrangement uses TRBV12-3 or TRBV12-4 and TRBJ1-4; D unresolved. This CDR3 is built from 12 residues. V dropped 9 bases and J dropped 7 bases, with 12 bases sitting between them. The chain's CDR3 is CASREGPEKLFF. CDR3 sequence (DNA): TGTGCCAGTCGAGAGGGTCCTGAAAAACTGTTTTTT.

CDR3: CASSHEDRAGNTIYF. Written as DNA, the CDR3 is TGTGCCAGCAGCCACGAGGACAGGGCTGGAAACACCATATATTTT. V and J are TRBV27 and TRBJ1-3, with TRBD1 identical over 8 bases. This CDR3 comprises 15 residues. Per the germline V gene, CDR1 is MNHEY and CDR2 is SMNVEV (reference sequence). V gave up 6 bases and J gave up 2 bases; unmatched junction bases: 6.